This entry lists 20 T cell receptor beta chains sequenced from one sample in a study of control samples from healthy donors and cancer patients. The protocol was immunoSEQ multiplex PCR, while the TCRdb copy is restricted to in-frame clones and leaves out a portion. This table holds some 170,000 clones, under 96% found once. The sequenced material came from blood. The receptors stem from a woman in her 30s in good health.

The chain recombines TRBV12-5 with TRBJ2-3; 13 bases align to TRBD2. J gave up 1 base and V 3 bases, and 4 bases lay outside the gene matches. This CDR3 is 17 amino acids long. CDR1 LGHNT and CDR2 FRNRAP come from the germline V gene. The CDR3 DNA reads as TGTGCTAGTGGTTTCGGACTAGCGGGGGCTGGCACAGATACGCAGTATTTT. It is translated as CASGFGLAGAGTDTQYF.

The chain is built from TRBV19 and TRBJ1-4; 7 bases are a match to TRBD1. With 3 bases clipped from V and 7 bases from J, the junction kept 5 bases outside the gene matches. Germline CDR1 LNHDA, CDR2 SQIVND (reference sequence). CDR3 length: 14 residues. In DNA, the CDR3 is TGTGCCAGTAGTATCGCAGGGGGAGGTGAAAAACTGTTTTTT. Protein product: CASSIAGGGEKLFF.

The rearrangement joins TRBV10-2 to TRBJ1-2; D is unresolved. V was shortened by 3 bases and J by 4 bases, with 9 bases between the two germline ends. From germline, CDR1 is WSHSY and CDR2 SAAADI. CDR3 length: 13 amino acids. CDR3 loop: CASSETRTYGYTF. CDR3 sequence (DNA): TGCGCCAGCAGTGAAACGAGAACCTATGGCTACACCTTC.

The chain is built from TRBV5-1 and TRBJ2-3; 11 bases are shared with TRBD2. Germline trimming cut 3 bases from V and 4 bases from J; bases unmatched to any gene: 4. Germline assignment: CDR1 SGHRS and CDR2 YFSETQ. The length of the CDR3 is 15 residues. Written as DNA, the CDR3 is TGCGCCAGCAGCTATCTAGCGGGGGGCTCAGATACGCAGTATTTT. The encoded protein is CASSYLAGGSDTQYF.

V and J are TRBV30 and TRBJ1-2; 9 bases are shared with TRBD1. CDR3 length equals 13 residues. Per the germline V gene, CDR1 is GTSNPN and CDR2 is SVGIG (reference sequence). V trimming: 3 bases; J trimming: 2 bases; junction bases outside the gene matches: 1. CDR3 nucleotide sequence: TGTGCCTGGAGACAGGGGGCCAACTATGGCTACACCTTC. Its protein is CAWRQGANYGYTF. The variable domain in full, with the rest retrieved from reference TRBV30 and TRBJ1-2, is SQTIHQWPATLVQPVGSPLSLECTVEGTSNPNLYWYRQAAGRGLQLLFYSVGIGQISSEVPQNLSASRPQDRQFILSSKKLLLSDSGFYLCAWRQGANYGYTFGSGTRLTVV.

The chain has TRBV9 and TRBJ2-1, with 14 positions matching TRBD2. This CDR3 is 18 amino acids long. In germline, CDR1 is SGDLS, CDR2 YYNGEE. V was clipped by 3 bases and J by 4 bases; unmatched bases: 9. The CDR3 protein is CASSGLPGTSGGYNEQFF. CDR3 sequence (DNA): TGTGCCAGCAGCGGACTCCCTGGGACTAGCGGGGGTTACAATGAGCAGTTCTTC. Using reference TRBV9 and TRBJ2-1 for the parts outside the CDR3, the full variable domain is DSGVTQTPKHLITATGQRVTLRCSPRSGDLSVYWYQQSLDQGLQFLIQYYNGEERAKGNILERFSAQQFPDLHSELNLSSLELGDSALYFCASSGLPGTSGGYNEQFFGPGTRLTVL.

This rearrangement joins TRBV30 to TRBJ2-2, with D hard to call. CDR3 size: 13 residues. V gave up 1 base and J gave up 4 bases, with 7 bases separating them. Per the germline V gene, CDR1 is GTSNPN and CDR2 is SVGIG (reference sequence). The CDR3 spells CAWSAISTGELFF. CDR3 nucleotides: TGTGCCTGGAGTGCTATTTCCACCGGGGAGCTGTTTTTT.

The chain recombines TRBV3-1 (or the pseudogene TRBV3-2) with TRBJ1-5; no reliable D call. This CDR3 contains 14 residues. Per germline, CDR1 LGHDT and CDR2 YNNKEL (reference sequence). The V end was cut by 4 bases, the J end by 9 bases, with 16 bases between. CDR3 nucleotide sequence: TGTGCCAGCAGCCCCAAACTCCTCTTGCCGCCCCAGCATTTT. It is translated as CASSPKLLLPPQHF.

A single count supports this clone. The rearrangement joins TRBV30 to TRBJ2-5; D gene ambiguous. V gave up 1 base and J gave up 4 bases, with 4 bases separating them. This CDR3 region has 11 residues. Germline loops: CDR1 GTSNPN, CDR2 SVGIG (reference sequence). CDR3 bases: TGTGCCTGGAGTGGTCCAGAGACCCAGTACTTC. Amino acid sequence: CAWSGPETQYF. Variable domain in full (rest from reference TRBV30 and TRBJ2-5): SQTIHQWPATLVQPVGSPLSLECTVEGTSNPNLYWYRQAAGRGLQLLFYSVGIGQISSEVPQNLSASRPQDRQFILSSKKLLLSDSGFYLCAWSGPETQYFGPGTRLLVL.

This chain uses TRBV9 with TRBJ1-2, with D perhaps TRBD1 (5 bases). Germline-derived CDR1 and CDR2 are SGDLS and YYNGEE. This CDR3 region has 14 residues. V was trimmed by 0 bases and J by 5 bases, leaving 11 bases between them. CDR3 in amino acids: CASSVDHRRYGYTF. Written as DNA, the CDR3 is TGTGCCAGCAGCGTAGACCACAGGAGGTATGGCTACACCTTC. Complete variable domain (other parts from reference TRBV9 and TRBJ1-2): DSGVTQTPKHLITATGQRVTLRCSPRSGDLSVYWYQQSLDQGLQFLIQYYNGEERAKGNILERFSAQQFPDLHSELNLSSLELGDSALYFCASSVDHRRYGYTFGSGTRLTVV.

The genes are TRBV5-6 and TRBJ2-7; no definite D call. V lost 7 bases to trimming and J lost 0 bases, with 11 bases between them. CDR3 size: 13 residues. Germline V CDR1 and CDR2: SGHDT, YYEEEE. Here the CDR3 reads CASAQGSSYEQYF. Written as DNA, the CDR3 is TGTGCCAGCGCCCAAGGATCCTCCTACGAGCAGTACTTC.

This clone occurred once. The gene calls are TRBV18 and TRBJ2-1; tentative D call: TRBD2 (6 bases). CDR1 and CDR2 from the germline V gene are KGHSH and LQKENI. The CDR3 loop spans 13 amino acids. V was clipped by 4 bases and J by 6 bases, with 10 bases between them. The chain's CDR3 is CASSQGLVNEQFF. CDR3 nucleotides: TGTGCCAGCTCACAGGGACTTGTCAATGAGCAGTTCTTC.

V and J are TRBV3-1 (or the pseudogene TRBV3-2) and TRBJ1-3, with a weak D call TRBD1 (6 bases). This CDR3 contains 16 residues. Trimming pared 3 bases from V and 3 bases from J, leaving 15 bases between. CDR1 and CDR2 (germline): LGHDT, YNNKEL (reference sequence). The DNA for the CDR3 is TGTGCCAGCAGCCAGACCAGGGGCTTCTTTGGAAACACCATATATTTT. Protein product: CASSQTRGFFGNTIYF.

J is TRBJ2-1 and V is TRBV5-1; D not certain. From germline, CDR1 is SGHRS and CDR2 YFSETQ. V dropped 1 base and J dropped 9 bases, with 5 bases sitting between them. CDR3 length: 11 residues. The CDR3 bases are TGCGCCAGCAGCTTGTTAACTGAGCAGTTCTTC. Residues: CASSLLTEQFF.

The genes are TRBV12-3 or TRBV12-4 and TRBJ1-1; 7 positions match TRBD1. This CDR3 is built from 12 residues. V lost 6 bases and J lost 8; bases outside the gene matches: 6. The CDR3 DNA reads TGTGCCAGCAGGCTCCGGGACAGCGAAGCTTTCTTT. It codes for CASRLRDSEAFF.

This sequence joins TRBV7-2 and TRBJ2-7; 8 bases are a match to TRBD2. The CDR3 runs to 14 residues. V was clipped by 4 bases and J by 4 bases; unmatched bases: 6. The germline CDR1 and CDR2 sequences are SGHTA and FQGNSA. CDR3 loop: CASSWGLGPYEQYF. DNA for the CDR3: TGTGCCAGCAGCTGGGGACTAGGTCCTTACGAGCAGTACTTC. The whole variable domain, remainder taken from reference TRBV7-2 and TRBJ2-7, is GAGVSQSPSNKVTEKGKDVELRCDPISGHTALYWYRQSLGQGLEFLIYFQGNSAPDKSGLPSDRFSAERTGGSVSTLTIQRTQQEDSAVYLCASSWGLGPYEQYFGPGTRLTVT.

In this sample, this clone turned up once. V and J are TRBV10-3 and TRBJ1-6; D gene uncertain. V was cut by 7 bases and J by 0 bases, with 7 bases left in between. This CDR3 contains 14 residues. Germline V gene lookup returns CDR1 ENHRY and CDR2 SYGVKD. The CDR3 sequence is CAINADSYNSPLHF. Here the CDR3 DNA reads TGTGCCATCAATGCAGACTCCTATAATTCACCCCTCCACTTT.

This chain joins TRBV6-5 and TRBJ2-7; no reliable D call. This CDR3 is built from 11 residues. From germline, CDR1 is MNHEY and CDR2 SVGAGI. V was trimmed by 6 bases and J by 6 bases, leaving 9 bases between them. For the CDR3, the DNA is TGTGCCAGCAGATTCAACAGCGAGCAGTACTTC. Amino acids: CASRFNSEQYF.

The chain joins TRBV7-3 to TRBJ2-1; the D gene is possibly TRBD1 (6 bases). Trimming removed 5 bases at V and 9 bases at J, with 17 bases between. This CDR3 spans 14 amino acids. Germline V gene data show CDR1 as SGHTA and CDR2 as FQGTGA. DNA of the CDR3: TGTGCCAGCAGCCAGGGGCAGGGTCGGACTGAGCAGTTCTTC. Translating it yields CASSQGQGRTEQFF. Using reference TRBV7-3 and TRBJ2-1 for the parts outside the CDR3, the full variable domain is GAGVSQTPSNKVTEKGKYVELRCDPISGHTALYWYRQSLGQGPEFLIYFQGTGAADDSGLPNDRFFAVRPEGSVSTLKIQRTERGDSAVYLCASSQGQGRTEQFFGPGTRLTVL.

The genes are TRBV11-2 and TRBJ2-7; tentative D call: TRBD1 (6 bases). The CDR3 consists of 15 residues. CDR1 is SGHAT, CDR2 FQNNGV, per germline. Deletions cut 6 bases from V and 4 bases from J, with 19 bases between. CDR3 sequence (DNA): TGTGCCAGCAGGCACTGGACAGAACCGATGTACGAGCAGTACTTC. Its protein product is CASRHWTEPMYEQYF.